This T cell receptor beta chain was captured in a study of radiation and T cells in renal cell carcinoma. Study outcomes and limitations: In blood, top tumor clones expanded by 2 weeks, shrinking by 4.

Time point in this sample: blood 4 weeks post-SBRT, at nephrectomy. The treatment denotes: 15 Gy SBRT to primary tumor, nephrectomy 4 weeks later. Nephrectomy followed 15 Gy stereotactic body radiation by 4 weeks. Radiation-treated patients gave blood at baseline, week 2 and week 4. TCRdb's copy holds only in-frame clones and misses some; the assay was immunoSEQ multiplex PCR. The sample carries some 64,000 clones, roughly 80% recorded once. Of note for this clone: The target antigen is unknown.

Unmatched junction bases numbered 13, after V lost 5 bases and J lost 5 bases. Germline CDR1 SEHNR, CDR2 FQNEAQ (reference sequence). CDR3 length equals 16 residues. The sample here was blood, taken from a patient whose treatment included radiotherapy and nephrectomy. The chain couples TRBV7-9 to TRBJ2-3; 7 bases align to TRBD2. The source of this sequence is a man in his 60s with renal cell carcinoma. The CDR3 region has the DNA TGTGCCAGCAGCCCGCTCGAGGGCGGGAGAGGAGATACGCAGTATTTT. It yields the protein CASSPLEGGRGDTQYF.